The next 3 T cell receptor beta chains were all read from a single sample in a study of blood T cell repertoires in COVID-19. Repertoires were generated with immunoSEQ multiplex PCR, while TCRdb's copy carries only in-frame clones and drops some. The sample yields 150,000 to 200,000 clones, 82% seen once. Material: PBMCs or T cells enriched from blood (not recorded which). Every receptor here comes from a man in his forties or fifties who had recovered from COVID-19.

The genes are TRBV7-2 and TRBJ1-5; D possibly corresponds to TRBD1 (6 bases). CDR3 length equals 13 residues. Deletions cut 5 bases from V and 5 bases from J, with 10 bases between. Germline CDR1 SGHTA, CDR2 FQGNSA. CDR3 nucleotides: TGTGCCAGCAGCCGGGACATCGATCAGCCCCAGCATTTT. Its protein is CASSRDIDQPQHF.

J is TRBJ2-3 and V is TRBV27; 7 nucleotides align to TRBD2. The germline V gene encodes CDR1 MNHEY and CDR2 SMNVEV (reference sequence). The CDR3 is 17 residues long. The V and J ends lost 4 bases and 2 bases, in that order; junction bases with no gene match: 12. The CDR3 DNA reads TGTGCCAGCAGTTCACCCGAGGGAGGGGAGCACACAGATACGCAGTATTTT. It yields the protein CASSSPEGGEHTDTQYF.

The J gene is TRBJ2-1, the V gene TRBV2; 7 bases agree with TRBD2. CDR1 SNHLY and CDR2 FYNNEI come from the germline V gene. V shed 8 bases, J shed 3 bases, and the junction held 7 bases outside the gene matches. The CDR3 spans 14 residues. CDR3 amino acids: CASDRVAGYNEQFF. CDR3 sequence (DNA): TGTGCCAGCGACCGGGTAGCGGGCTACAATGAGCAGTTCTTC.